This T cell receptor beta chain was profiled in a study of CD8 T cells in Susac syndrome. Trimming at V came to 5 bases and at J to 4 bases, leaving 7 bases not matched to a gene. In germline, CDR1 is GTSNPN, CDR2 SVGIG (reference sequence). This CDR3 spans 13 amino acids. CD8+ and CD4+ T cells circulating in blood were sequenced for TCR beta. Matched for age and sex, the controls were healthy donors. The CD8+ and CD4+ T cells were isolated magnetically using a negative isolation approach, whereas the TEMRA cells were enriched by FACS. RNA totalling roughly 0.5 to 1 ug underwent reverse transcription with random hexamers. Amplification of TCR beta CDR3 spanned 54 Vbeta and 13 Jbeta via immunoSEQ multiplex PCR. Via MiXCR, TCRdb re-called the immunoSEQ multiplex PCR reads, giving one row per CDR3 protein. The sample consists of about 200,000 distinct CDR3 sequences, roughly 95% of them appearing once.

This receptor was identified in a human donor in good health. The sample was CD4+ T cells from PBMCs. The chain has TRBV30 and TRBJ1-2; 7 bases align to TRBD1. CDR3 nucleotide sequence: TGTGCCTGGGCCACAGGGGTCGGCTATGGCTACACCTTC. As protein: CAWATGVGYGYTF.